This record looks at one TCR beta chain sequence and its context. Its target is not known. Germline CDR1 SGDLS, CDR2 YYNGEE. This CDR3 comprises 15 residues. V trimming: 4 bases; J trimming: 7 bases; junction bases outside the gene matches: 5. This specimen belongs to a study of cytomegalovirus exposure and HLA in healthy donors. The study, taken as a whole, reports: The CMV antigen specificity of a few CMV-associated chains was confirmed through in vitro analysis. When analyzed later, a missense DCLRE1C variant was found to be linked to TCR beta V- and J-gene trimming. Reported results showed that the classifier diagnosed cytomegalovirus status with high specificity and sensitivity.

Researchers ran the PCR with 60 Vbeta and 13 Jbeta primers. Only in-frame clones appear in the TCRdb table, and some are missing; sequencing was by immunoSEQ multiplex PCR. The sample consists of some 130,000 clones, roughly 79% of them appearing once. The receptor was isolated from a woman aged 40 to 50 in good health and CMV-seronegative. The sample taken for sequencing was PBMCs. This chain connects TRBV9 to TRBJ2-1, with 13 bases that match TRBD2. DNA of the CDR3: TGTGCCAGCAGCTTTGGACTAGCGGGGGCAAATGAGCAGTTCTTC. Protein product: CASSFGLAGANEQFF.